One sample yielded the 29 T cell receptor beta chains listed below, sequenced in a study of cytomegalovirus exposure and HLA in healthy donors (dated by TCRdb to 2016 to 2017). The library was built by means of the immunoSEQ multiplex PCR assay. A mixture of 60 forward primers for TCR Vbeta segments and 13 reverse primers for TCR Jbeta segments was used in the multiplex PCR. TCRdb carries this immuneACCESS record with in-frame sequences only. Its versions omit some clonotypes, under half of them owing to an unresolved V gene in the studies checked, with the rest unexplained. For this sample the table gives 100,000 to 150,000 clones, of which 70% to 80% were detected only once. In total, the top ten clones hold around 1.9% of the sample. Input material: PBMCs. These receptors were taken from a woman aged 45 to 65 in good health and CMV-seronegative.

The CDR3 sequence is CASRNGGGGDTQYF. CDR3 in DNA: TGCGCCAGCAGAAACGGGGGAGGAGGAGATACGCAGTATTTT. The chain has TRBV5-1 and TRBJ2-3; D is perhaps TRBD2 (6 bases). The length of the CDR3 is 14 residues. Germline CDR1 SGHRS, CDR2 YFSETQ. Trimming stripped 5 bases from V and 5 bases from J, with 15 bases between.

The chain links TRBV19 to TRBJ1-2, with D hard to call. Germline-derived CDR1 and CDR2 are LNHDA and SQIVND (reference sequence). The CDR3 length is 12 residues. The V gene lost 10 bases and the J gene lost 1 base, with 10 bases spanning the gap. Here the CDR3 DNA reads TGTGCCACCAGAAGAGGTAACTATGGCTACACCTTC. This encodes CATRRGNYGYTF.

A word on this clone: The junction and the germline gene differ at one end; a read error may be behind it. V usage is TRBV5-4 and J usage is TRBJ1-2; a weak D match, TRBD1 (5 bases). From germline, CDR1 is SGHNT and CDR2 YYREEE (reference sequence). The CDR3 has 14 residues. The DNA for the CDR3 is TGTGCCAGCAGCCCCAGCCTCGGGGACTATGGCTACCCCTTC. Its translation is CASSPSLGDYGYPF.

The chain employs TRBV5-1 and TRBJ1-1, with 10 nucleotides matching TRBD1. The CDR3 consists of 15 residues. Germline V gives CDR1 SGHRS, CDR2 YFSETQ. Trimming at V came to 3 bases and at J to 4 bases, leaving 6 bases not matched to a gene. CDR3 nucleotide sequence: TGCGCCAGCAGCTCTCCCGGGACAGGGGTCACTGAAGCTTTCTTT. Translation: CASSSPGTGVTEAFF.

The chain has TRBV11-3 and TRBJ1-1, with a possible D match to TRBD1 (6 bases). CDR3 length: 14 amino acids. V gave up 7 bases and J gave up 0 bases, with 12 bases separating them. Germline CDR1 is SGHNT and CDR2 is YENEEA. The CDR3 region has the DNA TGTGCCAGCACCTCGGGGGGCCTGAACACTGAAGCTTTCTTT. It yields the protein CASTSGGLNTEAFF.

The chain recombines TRBV5-8 with TRBJ2-3, with TRBD2 matching over 10 bases. This CDR3 is built from 14 residues. In germline, CDR1 is SGHTS, CDR2 YDEGEE. The J segment lost 5 bases and the V segment lost 5 bases, leaving 5 bases of the junction unmatched. The CDR3 bases are TGTGCCAGCAGAACTAGCGGGATGAGAGATACGCAGTATTTT. Translating gives CASRTSGMRDTQYF.

This clone has only a few counts. This chain uses TRBV6-5 with TRBJ2-5; no firm D call. V was clipped by 2 bases and J by 3 bases, with 10 bases between them. The CDR3 has 14 residues. Germline V CDR1 and CDR2: MNHEY, SVGAGI. CDR3 in amino acids: CASSYVLSKETQYF. The CDR3 DNA reads as TGTGCCAGCAGTTACGTACTTTCTAAAGAGACCCAGTACTTC.

A few counts support this clone. The chain couples TRBV6-6 to TRBJ2-7; the match to TRBD1 covers 9 bases. J lost 2 bases, V lost 5 bases, and 10 bases had no gene match. CDR3 length equals 16 residues. Germline loops: CDR1 MNHNY, CDR2 SVGAGI (reference sequence). The CDR3 loop reads CASSKPGQGNTYEQYV. CDR3 DNA: TGTGCCAGCAGTAAACCCGGACAGGGGAATACCTACGAGCAGTACGTC.

The CDR3 DNA is TGTGCCAGCAGCTTACTGACAGGGTTCACTGAAGCTTTCTTT. Protein: CASSLLTGFTEAFF. V gene TRBV7-2 combines with J gene TRBJ1-1, with 7 bases lining up with TRBD1. With 2 bases clipped from V and 4 bases from J, the junction kept 4 bases outside the gene matches. There are 14 residues in the CDR3. Germline V CDR1 and CDR2: SGHTA, FQGNSA.

This clone was recorded only once. In the same sample, other DNA sequences code for this CDR3. CDR3 protein: CAISEPSGVAGTPYF. The DNA of the CDR3 is TGTGCCATCAGTGAGCCATCCGGGGTAGCGGGAACGCCATATTTT. J is TRBJ2-3 and V is TRBV10-3; 8 nucleotides agree with TRBD2. In germline, CDR1 is ENHRY, CDR2 SYGVKD. The junction had 16 bases not matched to a gene; V was cut back by 2 bases and J by 15 bases. CDR3 length: 15 residues.

This clone was observed a handful of times. At one end the junction does not follow the germline gene, possibly because of a read error. V and J are TRBV30 and TRBJ1-1, with TRBD1 as a possible D gene (6 bases). The CDR3 runs to 11 residues. The germline V gene has CDR1 GTSNPN and CDR2 SVGIG (reference sequence). The CDR3 sequence is CSGQTNTEAFF. In DNA form, the CDR3 reads TGCTCAGGACAGACGAACACTGAAGCTTTCTTT. Supplemented by reference TRBV30 and TRBJ1-1, the full variable domain reads SQTIHQWPATLVQPVGSPLSLECTVEGTSNPNLYWYRQAAGRGLQLLFYSVGIGQISSEVPQNLSASRPQDRQFILSSKKLLLSDSGFYLCSGQTNTEAFFGQGTRLTVV.

V and J are TRBV30 and TRBJ1-2; no clear D gene. Germline CDR1 reads GTSNPN; CDR2 reads SVGIG (reference sequence). The V gene lost 0 bases and the J gene lost 4 bases, with 12 bases spanning the gap. This CDR3 comprises 14 residues. CDR3 DNA: TGTGCCTGGAGTGTACTAGGGATCGGCTATGGCTACACCTTC. Protein sequence: CAWSVLGIGYGYTF.

CDR3 DNA sequence: TGTGCCAGCAGCCGAGGGGGAATGAACGAGCAGTACGTC. Protein product: CASSRGGMNEQYV. The V gene is TRBV7-9, the J gene TRBJ2-7; TRBD1 is a possible D gene (6 bases). This CDR3 has 13 amino acids. Germline V gene data show CDR1 as SEHNR and CDR2 as FQNEAQ (reference sequence). V lost 5 bases and J lost 5, with 13 bases in between.

This chain joins TRBV28 and TRBJ1-5, with D maybe TRBD1 (5 bases). The germline gives CDR1 MDHEN, CDR2 SYDVKM. V was cut by 3 bases and J by 2 bases, with 14 bases left in between. CDR3 length: 16 residues. The CDR3 sequence is CASSFLRADGNQPQHF. CDR3 sequence (DNA): TGTGCCAGCAGTTTCCTCAGGGCGGATGGCAATCAGCCCCAGCATTTT.

This clone was seen only once. The rearrangement uses TRBV2 and TRBJ2-1, with 11 bases matching TRBD2. CDR3 size: 15 residues. Trimming removed 5 bases from V and 7 bases from J; junction bases left unmatched: 7. CDR1 is SNHLY, CDR2 FYNNEI, per germline. CDR3 DNA sequence: TGTGCCAGCAGTCCGGGACTAGCGGCAAAGAATGAGCAGTTCTTC. Its translation is CASSPGLAAKNEQFF.

The V gene is TRBV10-3, the J gene TRBJ2-6, with TRBD1 matching 7 bases. J lost 3 bases, V lost 6 bases, and 5 bases had no gene match. The germline CDR1 and CDR2 sequences are ENHRY and SYGVKD. This CDR3 comprises 15 residues. This CDR3 is CAISPGTVGANVLTF. CDR3 DNA sequence: TGTGCCATCAGCCCCGGGACAGTTGGGGCCAACGTCCTGACTTTC.

The rearrangement uses TRBV6-1 and TRBJ1-2, with 10 bases matching TRBD1. The ends lost 4 bases at V and 8 bases at J; junction bases unmatched: 10. This CDR3 region has 15 residues. Germline V lookup: CDR1 MNHNS, CDR2 SASEGT. CDR3 sequence (DNA): TGTGCCAGCAGTGCGGGACAGGGGATCGCCAGGGGCTACACCTTC. Its translation: CASSAGQGIARGYTF.

The V gene is TRBV4-3, the J gene TRBJ1-5; D possibly corresponds to TRBD1 (6 bases). The CDR3 loop spans 16 amino acids. Deletions cut 0 bases from V and 7 bases from J, with 16 bases between. Germline V gene sequence: CDR1 LGHNA, CDR2 YSLEER. CDR3 bases: TGCGCCAGCAGCCAAGATATGGGGGGGCGCAGGCAGCCCCAGCATTTT. Translating it yields CASSQDMGGRRQPQHF.

This clone was seen only a few times. This sequence joins TRBV9 and TRBJ1-2, with 8 bases lining up with TRBD1. Trimming took 3 bases from V and 7 from J; bases not matched to a gene: 8. Germline CDR1 is SGDLS and CDR2 is YYNGEE. The CDR3 sequence is 14 residues long. CDR3 residues: CASSETDRGGGYTF. The CDR3 region has the DNA TGTGCCAGCAGCGAGACCGACAGGGGCGGTGGCTACACCTTC.

The table lists this clone with a few counts. J is TRBJ2-7 and V is TRBV4-3; D is perhaps TRBD1 (6 bases). Deletions cut 1 base from V and 5 bases from J, with 12 bases between. The length of the CDR3 is 14 residues. CDR1 LGHNA and CDR2 YSLEER come from the germline V gene. CDR3 in DNA: TGCGCCAGCAGCCAAGGAACAGGGTATGACGAGCAGTACTTC. It yields the protein CASSQGTGYDEQYF.

The V call is TRBV5-6, the J call TRBJ2-7, with D tentatively TRBD1 (5 bases). V lost 4 bases to trimming and J lost 0 bases, with 14 bases between them. The length of the CDR3 is 15 residues. Germline CDR1 is SGHDT and CDR2 is YYEEEE. This CDR3 is CASSVVGALSYEQYV. The CDR3 DNA follows: TGTGCCAGCAGCGTCGTAGGGGCCCTCTCCTACGAGCAGTACGTC.

The chain combines TRBV11-3 with TRBJ1-1, with D tentatively TRBD1 (6 bases). The CDR3 contains 14 residues. Trimming left V 1 base short and J 2 bases short, with 8 bases between. Germline V CDR1 and CDR2: SGHNT, YENEEA. The CDR3 region is CASSLGTANTEAFF. The DNA for the CDR3 is TGTGCCAGCAGCTTAGGGACAGCCAACACTGAAGCTTTCTTT.

The chain combines TRBV18 with TRBJ1-1, with D possibly being TRBD1 (5 bases). Germline CDR1 is KGHSH and CDR2 is LQKENI. V lost 2 bases and J 4 bases, leaving 17 bases between the germline ends. The CDR3 spans 16 residues. CDR3 nucleotide sequence: TGTGCCAGCTCACCAAACGGAAGGGGCCGAGGCACTGAAGCTTTCTTT. This codes for CASSPNGRGRGTEAFF.

In this sample, this clone turned up once. In DNA form, the CDR3 reads TGTGCCAGCAGCCAAGAAGGGGCGGGAGTAGCCTACAATGAGCAGTTCTTC. As protein: CASSQEGAGVAYNEQFF. V usage is TRBV4-2 and J usage is TRBJ2-1, with 7 positions matching TRBD2. Germline lookup yields CDR1 LGHNA and CDR2 YNFKEQ. The CDR3 length is 17 residues. V gave up 0 bases and J gave up 2 bases; unmatched junction bases: 7.

This clone showed up just a few times. The rearrangement uses TRBV7-2 and TRBJ1-5, with 8 bases matching TRBD1. Germline V gene data show CDR1 as SGHTA and CDR2 as FQGNSA. V gave up 1 base and J gave up 7 bases; unmatched junction bases: 9. The CDR3 runs to 16 residues. The CDR3 bases are TGTGCCAGCAGCTTAGACGGCAGGGGGCGAGGCCAGCCCCAGCATTTT. The encoded protein is CASSLDGRGRGQPQHF. The whole variable domain, filled in from reference TRBV7-2 and TRBJ1-5, reads GAGVSQSPSNKVTEKGKDVELRCDPISGHTALYWYRQSLGQGLEFLIYFQGNSAPDKSGLPSDRFSAERTGGSVSTLTIQRTQQEDSAVYLCASSLDGRGRGQPQHFGDGTRLSIL.

The chain uses TRBV5-1 and TRBJ1-1; no reliable D call. The CDR3 loop spans 14 amino acids. The germline V gene encodes CDR1 SGHRS and CDR2 YFSETQ. V was clipped by 0 bases and J by 0 bases, with 6 bases between them. The CDR3 DNA sequence: TGCGCCAGCAGCTTGGCATCCATGAACACTGAAGCTTTCTTT. It yields the protein CASSLASMNTEAFF.

The chain uses TRBV19 and TRBJ2-3, with a possible D match to TRBD1 (5 bases). This CDR3 has 14 residues. CDR1 and CDR2 (germline): LNHDA, SQIVND (reference sequence). Trimming shortened V by 4 bases and J by 1 base, and 9 bases separated the two germline ends. In DNA, the CDR3 is TGTGCCAGTAGTAGGGGCTGGGGCACAGATACGCAGTATTTT. It translates to CASSRGWGTDTQYF.

This sequence joins TRBV5-1 and TRBJ1-4, with D perhaps TRBD1 (5 bases). Germline V gives CDR1 SGHRS, CDR2 YFSETQ. Trimming cost V 5 bases and J 0 bases, with 11 bases left between them. The CDR3 runs 15 residues. This chain's CDR3 is CASRPQGATNEKLFF. CDR3 coding DNA: TGCGCCAGCAGGCCGCAGGGTGCAACTAATGAAAAACTGTTTTTT.

The chain couples TRBV9 to TRBJ2-7, with a tentative D call TRBD2 (7 bases). Trimming left V 3 bases short and J 2 bases short, with 18 bases between. This CDR3 has 16 residues. CDR1 is SGDLS and CDR2 is YYNGEE in the germline V gene. DNA of the CDR3: TGTGCCAGCAGCGCCCAAGGGGGAGCGGGGACCTACGAGCAGTACTTC. Amino acids: CASSAQGGAGTYEQYF.